This is a list of T cell receptor beta chains from one sample in a study of cytomegalovirus exposure and HLA in healthy donors. Here immunoSEQ multiplex PCR was the method, and the copy in TCRdb shows in-frame clones only, minus some. The table lists roughly 170,000 clones, roughly 87% of them singletons. Source material: PBMCs. These receptors were collected from a man in his forties or fifties in good health and CMV-seronegative. The CDR3 runs from the conserved cysteine through the conserved F or W. The D gene is left open where the match is weak. Clone sizes are given selectively: once, few, many, or a class where the clone is expanded.

j_call | d_call | clone_size | v_call | cdr3_nt | cdr3_aa
TRBJ2-1 | NA | NA | TRBV6-5 | TGTGCCAGCAGTTACTCGAAACAGCCGTACAATGAGCAGTTCTTC | CASSYSKQPYNEQFF
TRBJ2-7 | NA | NA | TRBV28 | TGTGCTAGTAACAGGGACACCCTAAGCCAGCAGTACTTC | CASNRDTLSQQYF
TRBJ2-5 | TRBD2 | NA | TRBV9 | TGTGCCAGCAGCGTAAGGGGAGGCGGGAGGGCCACAGAGACCCAGTACTTC | CASSVRGGGRATETQYF
TRBJ1-5 | NA | few | TRBV18 | TGTGCCAGCTCACCATCAGTACAGGGTAGCAATCAGCCCCAGCATTTT | CASSPSVQGSNQPQHF
TRBJ2-3 | NA | NA | TRBV5-5 | TGTGCCAGCAGCGCCTTGGGGGCGAGAACAGATACGCAGTATTTT | CASSALGARTDTQYF
TRBJ2-1 | TRBD1 | NA | TRBV27 | TGTGCCAGCAGTGGAAGCGACAGGGGTAGCAATGAGCAGTTCTTC | CASSGSDRGSNEQFF
TRBJ1-4 | NA | NA | TRBV25-1 | TGTGCCAGCAGTCCTCCCCATGGGGGGGAGAATGAAAAACTGTTTTTT | CASSPPHGGENEKLFF
TRBJ1-1 | TRBD1 | NA | TRBV29-1 | TGCAGCGTTGAAGATACCCCGGACAGGGAAGCTTTCTTT | CSVEDTPDREAFF
TRBJ1-5 | NA | NA | TRBV27 | TGTGCCAGCAGTTCGCTCGGGGAGCCCCAGCATTTT | CASSSLGEPQHF
TRBJ1-5 | NA | NA | TRBV2 | TGTGCCAGCGGTAGAGGAGAATATAGCAATCAGCCCCAGCATTTT | CASGRGEYSNQPQHF
TRBJ2-5 | TRBD2 | NA | TRBV7-9 | TGTGCCGCCGGGACTAGCGGGAGGGCCCAAGAGACCCAGTACTTC | CAAGTSGRAQETQYF
TRBJ2-3 | NA | NA | TRBV6-1 | TGTGCCAGCAGTGGGGCGGGGAGCACAGATACGCAGTATTTT | CASSGAGSTDTQYF
TRBJ1-2 | NA | NA | TRBV19 | TGTGCCAGTAGAGCAACAGGGAACTATGGATACACCTTC | CASRATGNYGYTF
TRBJ2-3 | TRBD2 | NA | TRBV13 | TGTGCCAGCAGCTTGACTAGCGGGAGGACAGATACGCAGTATTTT | CASSLTSGRTDTQYF
TRBJ2-3 | TRBD1 | NA | TRBV6-6 | TGTGCCAGCAGCACACAGGGGGATACGCAGTATTTT | CASSTQGDTQYF
TRBJ2-2 | NA | NA | TRBV27 | TGTGCCAGCAGAGTATACAGTGTCACCGGGGAGCTGTTTTTT | CASRVYSVTGELFF
TRBJ1-1 | NA | NA | TRBV7-6 | TGTGCCAGCAGGGAAGTAGGGGTGAACACTGAAGCTTTCTTT | CASREVGVNTEAFF
TRBJ2-7 | TRBD1 | NA | TRBV9 | TGTGCCAGCACCGTGAACGACAGGGCAGAGGCCTACGAGCAGTACTTC | CASTVNDRAEAYEQYF
TRBJ2-5 | NA | NA | TRBV27 | NA | CASSSSQSIQETQYF
TRBJ1-1 | NA | NA | TRBV6-5 | TGTGCCAGCAGCAAAGGGGTACCCCCTGAAGCTTTCTTT | CASSKGVPPEAFF
TRBJ2-1 | NA | NA | TRBV7-7 | TGTGCTAGCAGCTCCGGGACTGGGAAGAATGAGCAGTTCTTC | CASSSGTGKNEQFF
TRBJ2-7 | NA | once | TRBV7-3 | TGTGCCAGCAGCTTAACGGGGCAGTACGAGCAGTACTTC | CASSLTGQYEQYF
TRBJ2-3 | TRBD2 | NA | TRBV5-1 | TGCGCCAGCAGCTGGACTAGCGGCACAGATACGCAGTATTTT | CASSWTSGTDTQYF
TRBJ2-1 | NA | NA | TRBV28 | TGTGCCAGCAGTTCCGACACCCGCTCCTACAATGAGCAGTTCTTC | CASSSDTRSYNEQFF
TRBJ1-6 | NA | NA | TRBV9 | TGTGCCAGCATTGAGGGCAGGGGTAGGAATTCACCCCTCCACTTT | CASIEGRGRNSPLHF
TRBJ2-7 | NA | NA | TRBV11-2 | TGTGCCAGCAGCTTAGTCCCGGGTACCTACGAGCAGTACTTC | CASSLVPGTYEQYF
TRBJ2-6 | TRBD1 | NA | TRBV2 | TGTGCCAGCAAGAGGGGGCCTTTGAGGACATCCGGCGCTCGGGCCAACGTCCTGACTTTC | CASKRGPLRTSGARANVLTF
TRBJ2-3 | TRBD2 | NA | TRBV7-8 | TGTGCCAGCAGCTTTCTCACGGGACTAGCGGGAGGGTACGGTACGCAGTATTTT | CASSFLTGLAGGYGTQYF
TRBJ2-2 | TRBD1 | NA | TRBV29-1 | TGCAGCGTGGGACAGGGTCGAGGTACCGGGGAGCTGTTTTTT | CSVGQGRGTGELFF
TRBJ1-4 | NA | NA | TRBV18 | TGTGCCAGCTCACCACCGAGTGGCGCAGGGAATAATGAAAAACTGTTTTTT | CASSPPSGAGNNEKLFF
TRBJ2-5 | NA | NA | TRBV18 | TGTGCCAGCTCACCACTCATGGGAACAGGTCGCTCAGAGACCCAGTACTTC | CASSPLMGTGRSETQYF
TRBJ2-3 | NA | few | TRBV6-6 | TGTGCCAGCAGGCAGGGTGGGAGCACAGATACGCAGTATTTT | CASRQGGSTDTQYF
TRBJ1-2 | NA | NA | TRBV5-8 | TGTGCCAGCAGCCCGAGGCCGGCCGTCGCTAACTATGGCTACACCTTC | CASSPRPAVANYGYTF
TRBJ1-1 | NA | NA | TRBV29-1 | TGCAGCGTTCTCGGGAACACTGAAGCTTTCTTT | CSVLGNTEAFF
TRBJ1-2 | NA | NA | TRBV28 | TGTGCCAGCAGTTTACTCCGACTAAACTATGGCTACACCTTC | CASSLLRLNYGYTF
TRBJ2-7 | NA | NA | TRBV27 | TGTGCCAGCAGTTGGAGGGCCTACGAGCAGTACTTC | CASSWRAYEQYF